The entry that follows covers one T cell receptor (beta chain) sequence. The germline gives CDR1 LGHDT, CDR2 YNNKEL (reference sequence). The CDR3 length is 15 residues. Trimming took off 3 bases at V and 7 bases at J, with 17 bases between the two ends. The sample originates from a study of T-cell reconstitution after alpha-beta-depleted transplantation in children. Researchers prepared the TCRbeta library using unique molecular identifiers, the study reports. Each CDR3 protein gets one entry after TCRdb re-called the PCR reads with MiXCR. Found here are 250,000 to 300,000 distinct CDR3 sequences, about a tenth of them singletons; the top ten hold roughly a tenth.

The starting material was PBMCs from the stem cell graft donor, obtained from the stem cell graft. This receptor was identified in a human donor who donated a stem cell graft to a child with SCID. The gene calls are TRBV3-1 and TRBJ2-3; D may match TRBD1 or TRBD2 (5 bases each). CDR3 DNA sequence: TGTGCCAGCAGCCAGCGGGTCGGGTGGACACATACGCAGTATTTT. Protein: CASSQRVGWTHTQYF.